This T cell receptor (beta chain) was identified during a study of spatial heterogeneity in lung cancer. Study-wide points: How many expanded intratumoral alpha and beta TCRs were present tracked the tumor mutation count, which was a count of nonsynonymous mutations.

Specified time point: sample taken at primary tumor resection. Unsorted samples of tumor, nontumor lung or frozen PBMC had their whole RNA sequenced. This clonotype rates as medium-sized. The antigen remains unidentified. CDR1 and CDR2 from the germline V gene are SGHNT and YYREEE (reference sequence). There are 15 residues in the CDR3. V shed 4 bases, J shed 0 bases, and the junction held 6 bases outside the gene matches. MiXCR was run by TCRdb on the 5' RACE reads, yielding one entry per CDR3 protein. The repertoire consists of 2,700 or so distinct CDR3 sequences, with approximately 10% occurring once and the leading ten covering about 7.8%.

This sample comprised lung tumor tissue, obtained at surgery. The receptor's source is a female donor with early-stage non-small cell lung cancer. V gene TRBV5-4 combines with J gene TRBJ1-1; 7 bases line up with TRBD1. CDR3 bases: TGTGCCAGCAGCCCCTCGAGGGGGCTGAACACTGAAGCTTTCTTT. Protein sequence: CASSPSRGLNTEAFF.